The 19 T cell receptor beta chains reported below all come from one sample, sequenced in a study of ipilimumab plus nivolumab after autologous stem cell transplantation. Sequenced by immunoSEQ multiplex PCR; TCRdb stores in-frame clones only, minus some. The sample carries 9,400 or so clones, more than 60% recorded once. This specimen was PBMCs, taken in a trial of ipilimumab plus nivolumab as post-transplant consolidation. The receptor source for this set is a female donor with multiple myeloma.

The chain is built from TRBV4-3 and TRBJ2-7; D not certain. Looked up from germline, CDR1 is LGHNA and CDR2 is YSLEER. CDR3 length: 14 amino acids. V was cut by 0 bases and J by 3 bases, with 9 bases left in between. CDR3 amino acids: CASSQDHPDYEQYF. CDR3 coding DNA: TGCGCCAGCAGCCAAGACCACCCCGACTACGAGCAGTACTTC.

The CDR3 reads CASSYSGDRGYGYTF. The CDR3 DNA reads as TGTGCCAGCAGTTACTCCGGGGACAGGGGCTATGGCTACACCTTC. The gene calls are TRBV6-6 and TRBJ1-2; 10 nucleotides agree with TRBD1. The CDR3 has 15 residues. CDR1 MNHNY and CDR2 SVGAGI come from the germline V gene (reference sequence). V shed 0 bases and J 4 bases; nucleotides not matched to a gene: 2.

The chain carries TRBV18 and TRBJ1-5; no clear D. The CDR3 has 13 amino acids. The germline CDR1 and CDR2 sequences are KGHSH and LQKENI. The V and J ends lost 4 bases and 4 bases respectively, with 8 bases between them. The CDR3 DNA follows: TGTGCCAGCTCACAGGGAATGAATCAGCCCCAGCATTTT. This gives the protein CASSQGMNQPQHF.

This clone showed up just once. The J gene is TRBJ2-5, the V gene TRBV27; 10 bases fit TRBD1. CDR3 length: 16 residues. Per germline, CDR1 MNHEY and CDR2 SMNVEV (reference sequence). V lost 4 bases and J lost 5; bases outside the gene matches: 10. The CDR3 protein is CASSSRDRGILETQYF. The CDR3 coding sequence is TGTGCCAGCAGTTCCCGGGACAGGGGAATCTTGGAGACCCAGTACTTC.

J is TRBJ2-3 and V is TRBV27; 7 bases agree with TRBD2. Trimming cost V 3 bases and J 5 bases; bases outside gene matches: 8. CDR1 and CDR2 from the germline V gene are MNHEY and SMNVEV (reference sequence). The CDR3 covers 15 residues. The CDR3: CASSLKGRAGDTQYF. As DNA, the CDR3 is TGTGCCAGCAGTTTGAAAGGGAGGGCCGGAGATACGCAGTATTTT.

This clone was recorded only once. V is TRBV27 and J is TRBJ2-1; D is possibly TRBD1 (6 bases). Trimming cost V 3 bases and J 10 bases, with 10 bases left between them. Germline V gene sequence: CDR1 MNHEY, CDR2 SMNVEV (reference sequence). The CDR3 is 12 residues long. CDR3 DNA: TGTGCCAGCAGTTTTCCACAGGGCGAGCAGTTCTTC. Its translation: CASSFPQGEQFF.

The chain is built from TRBV2 and TRBJ2-4; D is uncertain. This CDR3 is built from 12 residues. V lost 3 bases to trimming and J lost 8 bases, with 8 bases between them. Per germline, CDR1 SNHLY and CDR2 FYNNEI. The CDR3 protein is CASSDDTYIQYF. The CDR3 region has the DNA TGTGCCAGCAGTGACGATACCTACATTCAGTACTTC.

The rearrangement joins TRBV27 to TRBJ2-1; tentative D call: TRBD2 (5 bases). V lost 5 bases to trimming and J lost 7 bases, with 12 bases between them. Germline values: CDR1 MNHEY, CDR2 SMNVEV (reference sequence). This CDR3 has 13 amino acids. CDR3 DNA sequence: TGTGCCAGCAGTACACCCCCGGGGAATGAGCAGTTCTTC. Its protein product is CASSTPPGNEQFF.

This clone was found a few times. The J gene is TRBJ1-5, the V gene TRBV4-3, with D hard to call. Trimming left V 4 bases short and J 5 bases short, with 12 bases between. The CDR3 is 14 amino acids. Germline-derived CDR1 and CDR2 are LGHNA and YSLEER. CDR3 protein: CASSPYTDYQPQHF. The CDR3 DNA reads TGCGCCAGCAGCCCTTATACGGACTATCAGCCCCAGCATTTT.

V usage is TRBV6-4 and J usage is TRBJ2-3; 8 bases align to TRBD1. Germline V gives CDR1 MRHNA, CDR2 SNTAGT. The V segment lost 6 bases and the J segment 0 bases; nucleotides outside the gene matches: 5. The CDR3 is 15 residues long. The CDR3 sequence: CASRGQDYSTDTQYF. CDR3 DNA sequence: TGTGCCAGCAGGGGACAGGATTATAGCACAGATACGCAGTATTTT.

The chain recombines TRBV5-1 with TRBJ2-2; TRBD2 agrees at 7 bases. CDR1 SGHRS and CDR2 YFSETQ come from the germline V gene. The CDR3 extends over 14 amino acids. J was trimmed by 3 bases and V by 5 bases; bases with no gene match: 4. CDR3: CASRGGTDTGELFF. The DNA for the CDR3 is TGCGCCAGCAGGGGGGGGACGGACACCGGGGAGCTGTTTTTT.

The chain links TRBV4-3 to TRBJ2-7; D may be TRBD2 (5 bases). The V end lost 2 bases, the J end lost 1 base, and 9 bases lay between the germline ends. Germline loops: CDR1 LGHNA, CDR2 YSLEER. The CDR3 loop spans 14 amino acids. CDR3 coding DNA: TGCGCCAGCAGCCAAAGTGCGGGTTCCTACGAGCAGTACTTC. Encoded protein: CASSQSAGSYEQYF.

The V gene is TRBV6-1, the J gene TRBJ2-7; TRBD1 agrees at 9 bases. CDR3 length equals 15 residues. V was pared by 6 bases and J by 0 bases, with 6 bases of the junction left unmatched. Germline V gene lookup returns CDR1 MNHNS and CDR2 SASEGT. As DNA, the CDR3 is TGTGCCAGCAGGGGGGGACAGGGAAGCTCCTACGAGCAGTACTTC. This encodes CASRGGQGSSYEQYF.

This sequence joins TRBV6-6 and TRBJ2-5, with TRBD1 as a possible D gene (6 bases). The germline V and J ends were trimmed by 8 bases and 5 bases, with 9 bases remaining between them. Germline loops: CDR1 MNHNY, CDR2 SVGAGI (reference sequence). The CDR3 has 11 residues. The CDR3 coding sequence is TGTGCCAGCGGGGGCGGGGAGACCCAGTACTTC. Translated, it gives CASGGGETQYF.

This clone was observed once. The gene calls are TRBV6-5 and TRBJ1-5; tentatively, D is TRBD1 (6 bases). The germline gives CDR1 MNHEY, CDR2 SVGAGI. The V end lost 4 bases, the J end lost 2 bases, and 12 bases lay between the germline ends. The CDR3 runs 15 residues. This chain's CDR3 is CASSLQGEGNQPQHF. The CDR3 DNA is TGTGCCAGCAGTTTACAGGGAGAAGGCAATCAGCCCCAGCATTTT.

This CDR3 is CASSVTGDNEQFF. As DNA, the CDR3 is TGTGCCAGCAGCGTTACAGGGGACAATGAGCAGTTCTTC. The chain links TRBV9 to TRBJ2-1, with 7 bases identical to TRBD1. The germline CDR1 and CDR2 sequences are SGDLS and YYNGEE. This CDR3 is built from 13 residues. J gave up 5 bases and V 2 bases, and 1 base lay outside the gene matches.

The chain employs TRBV9 and TRBJ2-5, with 8 bases lining up with TRBD2. Germline CDR1 reads SGDLS; CDR2 reads YYNGEE. The CDR3 totals 15 residues. The ends lost 2 bases at V and 5 bases at J; junction bases unmatched: 8. CDR3 loop: CASSVSGTRMETQYF. The DNA of the CDR3 is TGTGCCAGCAGCGTGTCCGGGACTAGAATGGAGACCCAGTACTTC.

The chain recombines TRBV23-1 with TRBJ2-2; D is perhaps TRBD1 or TRBD2 (5 bases each). TRBV23-1 is flagged as an ORF with uncertain function. The CDR3 spans 13 residues. V lost 2 bases and J lost 7, with 8 bases in between. CDR3 loop: CASSQDGGGELFF. CDR3 DNA sequence: TGCGCCAGCAGTCAAGATGGGGGCGGGGAGCTGTTTTTT.

Comments on this clone: In the same sample, other DNA sequences code for this CDR3. The chain recombines TRBV4-1 with TRBJ2-1, with 9 bases identical to TRBD2. J was trimmed by 6 bases and V by 2 bases; bases with no gene match: 8. CDR1 and CDR2 from the germline V gene are MGHRA and YSYEKL. This CDR3 comprises 16 residues. The CDR3 DNA sequence: TGCGCCAGCAGCCAACTCCTAGCGGGATGGGCCAATGAGCAGTTCTTC. It is translated as CASSQLLAGWANEQFF.